A selection of T cell receptor beta chains follows, all from one sample in a study of T cell responses to AZD1222 COVID-19 vaccine. Using immunoSEQ multiplex PCR, the repertoire was profiled, and TCRdb retains in-frame clones only, with some absent. The data contain some 110,000 clones, 85% to 95% of them singletons. Source: peripheral blood, taken on day 0 of AZD1222 vaccination. These receptors were collected from an adult in good health. Each CDR3 is given with its conserved first and last residue. Fields, in order: V gene, D gene, J gene, clone size, CDR3 protein, CDR3 DNA. D genes are given only for firm matches. The size field is filled for only some rows; it gives once, few, many or a size class.

V: TRBV10-3; D: .; J: TRBJ1-2; size: few; CDR3: CAIGRNYGYTF; DNA: TGTGCCATCGGCCGGAACTATGGCTACACCTTC
V: TRBV28; D: .; J: TRBJ1-5; size: .; CDR3: CASSSTRNQPQHF; DNA: TGTGCCAGCAGTTCAACGCGCAATCAGCCCCAGCATTTT
V: TRBV19; D: .; J: TRBJ2-3; size: .; CDR3: CASSIWGGTPTRDTQYF; DNA: TGTGCCAGTAGTATTTGGGGCGGAACCCCCACGAGGGATACGCAGTATTTT
V: TRBV15; D: .; J: TRBJ2-7; size: .; CDR3: CATSTGVGYEQYF; DNA: TGTGCCACCAGCACGGGAGTCGGCTACGAGCAGTACTTC
V: TRBV6-5; D: .; J: TRBJ1-1; size: .; CDR3: CATGRVNTEAFF; DNA: TGTGCCACCGGACGGGTAAACACTGAAGCTTTCTTT
V: TRBV25-1; D: .; J: TRBJ2-5; size: .; CDR3: CASSDLETQYF; DNA: TGTGCCAGCAGTGATCTCGAGACCCAGTACTTC
V: TRBV6-5; D: .; J: TRBJ2-1; size: .; CDR3: CASIGRVKSYNEQFF; DNA: TGTGCCAGCATAGGTCGGGTAAAGTCCTACAATGAGCAGTTCTTC
V: TRBV15; D: .; J: TRBJ2-7; size: .; CDR3: CATSRPQAGLRDEQYF; DNA: TGTGCCACCAGCAGACCTCAAGCGGGTCTAAGAGACGAGCAGTACTTC
V: TRBV4-2; D: .; J: TRBJ2-4; size: .; CDR3: CASRHVWENIQYF; DNA: TGTGCCAGCCGCCACGTATGGGAAAACATTCAGTACTTC
V: TRBV5-4; D: .; J: TRBJ2-1; size: .; CDR3: CASSEQGQGNEQFF; DNA: TGTGCCAGCAGTGAGCAGGGGCAGGGAAATGAGCAGTTCTTC
V: TRBV6-2/TRBV6-3; D: TRBD1; J: TRBJ2-7; size: .; CDR3: CASSYSGQDGQYF; DNA: TGTGCCAGCAGTTACTCGGGACAGGACGGGCAGTACTTC
V: TRBV5-1; D: TRBD2; J: TRBJ2-1; size: once; CDR3: CASSFSLAGGQYNEQFF; DNA: TGCGCCAGCAGCTTTTCCCTAGCGGGAGGGCAATACAATGAGCAGTTCTTC
V: TRBV3-1/TRBV3-2; D: .; J: TRBJ1-2; size: .; CDR3: CASSQDRGNGYTF; DNA: TGTGCCAGCAGCCAAGATCGTGGAAATGGCTACACCTTC
V: TRBV27; D: .; J: TRBJ2-3; size: .; CDR3: CASSLISGRDTQYF; DNA: TGTGCCAGCAGTTTAATCAGCGGCCGAGATACGCAGTATTTT
V: TRBV7-9; D: .; J: TRBJ2-3; size: .; CDR3: CASTKLAPNTDTQYF; DNA: TGTGCCAGCACCAAACTAGCTCCTAACACAGATACGCAGTATTTT
V: TRBV24-1; D: TRBD1; J: TRBJ2-1; size: .; CDR3: CATSDLGQGSNEQFF; DNA: TGTGCCACCAGTGACCTGGGACAGGGGAGCAATGAGCAGTTCTTC
V: TRBV18; D: .; J: TRBJ2-5; size: .; CDR3: CASSPPIGKTQYF; DNA: TGTGCCAGCTCACCTCCGATCGGGAAGACCCAGTACTTC
V: TRBV6-5; D: .; J: TRBJ1-4; size: .; CDR3: CASSPGHAHQKLFF; DNA: TGTGCCAGCAGTCCGGGACACGCGCACCAAAAACTGTTTTTT
V: TRBV5-1; D: TRBD1; J: TRBJ1-2; size: .; CDR3: CASSSGTGVYGYTF; DNA: TGCGCCAGCAGCTCCGGGACAGGGGTCTATGGCTACACCTTC
V: TRBV9; D: .; J: TRBJ2-7; size: once; CDR3: CASSVTGGGEQYF; DNA: TGTGCCAGCAGCGTCACCGGGGGCGGCGAGCAGTACTTC
V: TRBV27; D: .; J: TRBJ1-5; size: .; CDR3: CASSWRIGNQPQHF; DNA: TGTGCCAGCAGTTGGAGGATCGGTAATCAGCCCCAGCATTTT
V: TRBV6-4; D: TRBD2; J: TRBJ2-3; size: many; CDR3: CASSEAGGTDTQYF; DNA: TGTGCCAGCAGTGAAGCGGGAGGCACAGATACGCAGTATTTT
V: TRBV19; D: .; J: TRBJ2-6; size: .; CDR3: CASTVSGANVLTF; DNA: TGTGCCAGCACAGTCTCTGGGGCCAACGTCCTGACTTTC
V: TRBV10-3; D: TRBD2; J: TRBJ2-1; size: .; CDR3: CAISGGGLVNEQFF; DNA: TGTGCCATCAGTGGAGGGGGACTAGTCAATGAGCAGTTCTTC
V: TRBV7-9; D: .; J: TRBJ2-7; size: .; CDR3: CASSLGSYEQYF; DNA: TGTGCCAGCAGCTTAGGTAGCTACGAGCAGTACTTC
V: TRBV27; D: .; J: TRBJ2-3; size: .; CDR3: CASSGSRGSTQYF; DNA: TGTGCCAGCAGTGGATCCAGGGGCAGTACGCAGTATTTT
V: TRBV4-2; D: TRBD2; J: TRBJ2-5; size: .; CDR3: CASSQAVGGETQYF; DNA: TGTGCCAGCAGCCAAGCCGTGGGGGGGGAGACCCAGTACTTC
V: TRBV28; D: .; J: TRBJ2-6; size: .; CDR3: CASMSSSGANVLTF; DNA: TGTGCCAGCATGAGTTCCTCTGGGGCCAACGTCCTGACTTTC
V: TRBV9; D: TRBD1; J: TRBJ2-5; size: .; CDR3: CASSRDSTQGTQYF; DNA: TGTGCCAGCAGCCGGGACAGTACCCAAGGGACCCAGTACTTC
V: TRBV2; D: .; J: TRBJ1-1; size: .; CDR3: CASSVGNTEAFF; DNA: TGTGCCAGCAGTGTGGGGAACACTGAAGCTTTCTTT
V: TRBV4-1; D: .; J: TRBJ1-5; size: .; CDR3: CASSQEPGNGPQHF; DNA: TGCGCCAGCAGCCAAGAACCCGGCAATGGGCCCCAGCATTTT
V: TRBV7-2; D: .; J: TRBJ1-3; size: .; CDR3: CASSLGNSGNTIYF; DNA: TGTGCCAGCAGCTTAGGTAACAGCGGAAACACCATATATTTT
V: TRBV3-1/TRBV3-2; D: .; J: TRBJ1-6; size: .; CDR3: CASSQNSPLHF; DNA: TGTGCCAGCAGCCAAAACTCACCCCTCCACTTT
V: TRBV18; D: .; J: TRBJ1-1; size: .; CDR3: CASSPPLGSTEAFF; DNA: TGTGCCAGCTCACCACCTCTAGGGAGCACTGAAGCTTTCTTT
V: TRBV6-5; D: TRBD1; J: TRBJ1-2; size: .; CDR3: CASSYGGQGYGYTF; DNA: TGTGCCAGCAGTTACGGCGGACAGGGGTATGGCTACACCTTC
V: TRBV4-3; D: .; J: TRBJ1-1; size: .; CDR3: CASSQAGRRTEAFF; DNA: TGCGCCAGCAGCCAAGCTGGCAGGCGAACTGAAGCTTTCTTT
V: TRBV19; D: .; J: TRBJ1-2; size: .; CDR3: CASRQAPNYGYTF; DNA: TGTGCCAGTAGACAGGCCCCAAACTATGGCTACACCTTC
V: TRBV24-1; D: TRBD2; J: TRBJ2-1; size: .; CDR3: CATSDLTPGLAGKNEQFF; DNA: TGTGCCACCAGTGATTTGACACCGGGACTAGCGGGTAAGAATGAGCAGTTCTTC
V: TRBV14; D: TRBD2; J: TRBJ2-1; size: .; CDR3: CASSQYLAGPSGEQFF; DNA: TGTGCCAGCAGCCAATACCTAGCGGGCCCATCGGGTGAGCAGTTCTTC
V: TRBV27; D: TRBD2; J: TRBJ2-1; size: .; CDR3: CASSLGLAGVNEQFF; DNA: TGTGCCAGCAGTTTGGGACTAGCGGGAGTTAATGAGCAGTTCTTC
V: TRBV29-1; D: .; J: TRBJ1-1; size: .; CDR3: CSVELGYTEAFF; DNA: TGCAGCGTTGAATTGGGTTACACTGAAGCTTTCTTT
V: TRBV7-9; D: .; J: TRBJ2-7; size: .; CDR3: CASSLSRQGGYEQYF; DNA: TGTGCCAGCAGCTTATCCCGACAGGGAGGCTACGAGCAGTACTTC
V: TRBV6-5; D: .; J: TRBJ2-5; size: .; CDR3: CASTGTDQETQYF; DNA: TGTGCCAGCACAGGGACGGACCAAGAGACCCAGTACTTC
V: TRBV12-3/TRBV12-4; D: .; J: TRBJ2-7; size: .; CDR3: CASSLGVAYEQYF; DNA: TGTGCCAGCAGTTTGGGTGTGGCCTACGAGCAGTACTTC
V: TRBV28; D: TRBD2; J: TRBJ2-1; size: .; CDR3: CASSLLSGGEQFF; DNA: TGTGCCAGCAGTTTATTATCGGGAGGGGAGCAGTTCTTC
V: TRBV7-9; D: .; J: TRBJ2-7; size: .; CDR3: CASSTDTDEQYF; DNA: TGTGCCAGCAGCACGGACACGGACGAGCAGTACTTC
V: TRBV7-9; D: .; J: TRBJ2-5; size: .; CDR3: CASSFRGSLETQYF; DNA: TGTGCCAGCAGCTTCCGGGGGAGCCTAGAGACCCAGTACTTC